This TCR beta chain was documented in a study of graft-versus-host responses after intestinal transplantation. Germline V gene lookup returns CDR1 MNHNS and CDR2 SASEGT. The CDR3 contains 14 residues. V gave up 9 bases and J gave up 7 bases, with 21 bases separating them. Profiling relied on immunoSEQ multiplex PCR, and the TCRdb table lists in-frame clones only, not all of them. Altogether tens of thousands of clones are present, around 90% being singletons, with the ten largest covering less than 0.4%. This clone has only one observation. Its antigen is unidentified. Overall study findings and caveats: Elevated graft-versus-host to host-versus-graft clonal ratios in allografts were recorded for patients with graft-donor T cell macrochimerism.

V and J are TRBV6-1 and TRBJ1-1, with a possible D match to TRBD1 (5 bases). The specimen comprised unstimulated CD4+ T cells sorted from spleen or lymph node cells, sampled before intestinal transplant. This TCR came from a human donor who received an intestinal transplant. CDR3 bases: TGTGCCAGTAAACGACAGAGAACAACCATTGAAGCTTTCTTT. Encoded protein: CASKRQRTTIEAFF.